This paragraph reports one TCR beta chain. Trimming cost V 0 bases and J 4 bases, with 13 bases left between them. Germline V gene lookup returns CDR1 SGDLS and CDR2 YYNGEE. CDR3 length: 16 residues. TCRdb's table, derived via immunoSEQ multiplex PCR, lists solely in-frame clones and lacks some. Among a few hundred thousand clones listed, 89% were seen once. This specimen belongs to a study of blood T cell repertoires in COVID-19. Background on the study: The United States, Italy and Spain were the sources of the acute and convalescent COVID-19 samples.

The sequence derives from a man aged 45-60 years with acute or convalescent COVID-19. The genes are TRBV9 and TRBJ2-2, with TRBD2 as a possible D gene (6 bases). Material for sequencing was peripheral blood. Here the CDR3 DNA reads TGTGCCAGCAGCGTAGGGGGAGCGGGTTCCACCGGGGAGCTGTTTTTT. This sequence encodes CASSVGGAGSTGELFF.